The 28 T cell receptor beta chains below all came from one sample that was sequenced in a study of STAT5B mutations in CD4+ large granular lymphocyte leukemia. Produced via immunoSEQ multiplex PCR; TCRdb's table is partial and in-frame only. Found here are approximately 30,000 clones, more than 65% of them singletons; the top ten hold less than 9%. The sequenced sample was CD4+ T cells from blood buffy coats. The receptors derive from a human donor in good health.

The genes are TRBV9 and TRBJ2-1; 10 bases match TRBD2. Germline lookup yields CDR1 SGDLS and CDR2 YYNGEE. The V segment lost 0 bases and the J segment 7 bases; nucleotides outside the gene matches: 10. CDR3 length equals 17 residues. CDR3 in DNA: TGTGCCAGCAGCGTAGAACTAGCGGGGTCCACGGGGAATGAGCAGTTCTTC. Translation: CASSVELAGSTGNEQFF.

The rearrangement joins TRBV11-2 to TRBJ2-4; TRBD1 might be the D (6 bases). The CDR3 totals 15 residues. Germline CDR1 reads SGHAT; CDR2 reads FQNNGV. Trimming cost V 3 bases and J 9 bases, with 18 bases left between them. The CDR3: CASSLAGARGGIQYF. The CDR3 DNA reads TGTGCCAGCAGCTTGGCCGGGGCTCGAGGGGGCATTCAGTACTTC.

The chain employs TRBV2 and TRBJ1-1; no clear D. The CDR3 consists of 14 residues. In germline, CDR1 is SNHLY, CDR2 FYNNEI. Trimming took off 4 bases at V and 1 base at J, with 10 bases between the two ends. The CDR3, as DNA: TGTGCCAGCAGTGTAGCCAGTTCGAACACTGAAGCTTTCTTT. This translates into CASSVASSNTEAFF.

This clone was seen a handful of times. J is TRBJ1-3 and V is TRBV29-1; D remains ambiguous. Germline CDR1 SQVTM, CDR2 ANQGSEA. V shed 1 base and J shed 4 bases, with 5 bases lying between them. The CDR3 is 12 amino acids. The CDR3 DNA follows: TGCAGCGTTGAAGGAGTCGGAAACACCATATATTTT. Its protein is CSVEGVGNTIYF.

This clone was found a few times. The DNA for the CDR3 is TGTGCTTCCCGCCCATGGACCGGGGAGCTGTTTTTT. Translation: CASRPWTGELFF. The J gene is TRBJ2-2, the V gene TRBV7-9; D unclear. The CDR3 totals 12 residues. The germline V gene has CDR1 SEHNR and CDR2 FQNEAQ (reference sequence).

This clone showed up just a few times. The chain recombines TRBV6-5 with TRBJ1-1, with TRBD1 matching over 8 bases. After removal of 5 bases from V and 1 base from J, the junction contained 3 bases not matched to a gene. CDR1 and CDR2 from the germline V gene are MNHEY and SVGAGI. The CDR3 sequence is 14 residues long. The DNA of the CDR3 is TGTGCCAGCAGTAAGGGACAGGCGAACACTGAAGCTTTCTTT. This translates into CASSKGQANTEAFF.

V gene TRBV7-2 combines with J gene TRBJ1-5; D is uncertain. The V gene's germline CDR1 is SGHTA and CDR2 FQGNSA. The CDR3 loop spans 15 amino acids. Trimming removed 0 bases from V and 0 bases from J, with 6 bases in between. CDR3 amino acids: CASSLARNSNQPQHF. CDR3 nucleotide sequence: TGTGCCAGCAGCTTAGCTAGGAATAGCAATCAGCCCCAGCATTTT.

The V gene is TRBV2, the J gene TRBJ2-1; D remains unclear. Germline assignment: CDR1 SNHLY and CDR2 FYNNEI. V dropped 6 bases and J dropped 7 bases, with 16 bases sitting between them. This CDR3 comprises 14 residues. CDR3 coding DNA: TGTGCCAGCAGCCTAGGACCCTGGCGGAATGAGCAGTTCTTC. This gives the protein CASSLGPWRNEQFF.

This chain uses TRBV19 with TRBJ2-5, with TRBD2 as a possible D gene (6 bases). Germline V gene data show CDR1 as LNHDA and CDR2 as SQIVND (reference sequence). V was shortened by 4 bases and J by 3 bases, with 12 bases between the two germline ends. The CDR3 is made up of 14 amino acids. Written as DNA, the CDR3 is TGTGCCAGTAGTACCTCCCGCGGGGAAGAGACCCAGTACTTC. Encoded protein: CASSTSRGEETQYF. Based on the CDR3 plus reference TRBV19 and TRBJ2-5, the full variable domain is DGGITQSPKYLFRKEGQNVTLSCEQNLNHDAMYWYRQDPGQGLRLIYYSQIVNDFQKGDIAEGYSVSREKKESFPLTVTSAQKNPTAFYLCASSTSRGEETQYFGPGTRLLVL.

This chain joins TRBV5-6 and TRBJ2-7; D perhaps matches TRBD1 (5 bases). Trimming took off 4 bases at V and 1 base at J, with 15 bases between the two ends. The germline CDR1 and CDR2 sequences are SGHDT and YYEEEE. This CDR3 region has 15 residues. The chain's CDR3 is CASSETQGPSYEQYF. The CDR3 DNA follows: TGTGCCAGCAGCGAGACGCAGGGTCCGTCCTACGAGCAGTACTTC.

The rearrangement links TRBV6-1 to TRBJ2-7; 10 nucleotides line up with TRBD2. With 5 bases clipped from V and 2 bases from J, the junction kept 6 bases outside the gene matches. This CDR3 is 15 amino acids long. The germline gives CDR1 MNHNS, CDR2 SASEGT. CDR3 in amino acids: CASSLGTSATYEQYF. CDR3 sequence (DNA): TGTGCCAGCAGTCTCGGGACTAGCGCTACCTACGAGCAGTACTTC.

V usage is TRBV5-1 and J usage is TRBJ1-1; D is perhaps TRBD1 (5 bases). Deletions cut 3 bases from V and 1 base from J, with 13 bases between. The CDR3 runs 15 residues. The V gene's germline CDR1 is SGHRS and CDR2 YFSETQ. The CDR3, as DNA: TGCGCCAGCAGCTCCCGAGCAGGGCCGAACACTGAAGCTTTCTTT. Protein sequence: CASSSRAGPNTEAFF.

The chain carries TRBV5-1 and TRBJ2-3; D is possibly TRBD1 (7 bases). CDR3 length: 15 amino acids. Trimming shortened V by 2 bases and J by 5 bases, and 15 bases separated the two germline ends. Germline V gene lookup returns CDR1 SGHRS and CDR2 YFSETQ. This CDR3 is CASSFGGGRGDTQYF. CDR3 nucleotides: TGCGCCAGCAGCTTTGGAGGGGGCAGGGGAGATACGCAGTATTTT.

This chain uses TRBV20-1 with TRBJ2-7, with D unclear. Trimming took 3 bases from V and 5 from J, leaving 8 bases between them. Germline V lookup: CDR1 DFQATT, CDR2 SNEGSKA (reference sequence). CDR3 length equals 11 residues. CDR3 in amino acids: CSASGRHEQYF. The CDR3 DNA follows: TGCAGTGCTAGTGGCCGCCACGAGCAGTACTTC.

The chain employs TRBV9 and TRBJ2-5, with 8 bases that match TRBD1. This CDR3 contains 13 residues. CDR1 is SGDLS and CDR2 is YYNGEE in the germline V gene. The trim removed 6 bases at V and 5 bases at J, leaving 6 bases unmatched. CDR3 region: CASKGQGKETQYF. DNA for the CDR3: TGTGCCAGCAAAGGACAGGGTAAGGAGACCCAGTACTTC. Looking up the rest from reference TRBV9 and TRBJ2-5 gives the full variable domain: DSGVTQTPKHLITATGQRVTLRCSPRSGDLSVYWYQQSLDQGLQFLIQYYNGEERAKGNILERFSAQQFPDLHSELNLSSLELGDSALYFCASKGQGKETQYFGPGTRLLVL.

The rearrangement uses TRBV5-1 and TRBJ1-5, with 8 bases that match TRBD1. This CDR3 has 14 amino acids. Trimming at V came to 1 base and at J to 5 bases, leaving 2 bases not matched to a gene. Germline V gene lookup returns CDR1 SGHRS and CDR2 YFSETQ. The CDR3 DNA reads as TGCGCCAGCAGCTTGTCAGGGGGCGATCAGCCCCAGCATTTT. Protein sequence: CASSLSGGDQPQHF.

CDR3 nucleotides: TGTGCCAGCAGCTTAGAGGTGGGCGGGGGCCACGAGCAGTACTTC. Its translation is CASSLEVGGGHEQYF. The J gene is TRBJ2-7, the V gene TRBV7-6, with D tentatively TRBD2 (7 bases). CDR1 and CDR2 from the germline V gene are SGHVS and FNYEAQ. Trimming cost V 1 base and J 5 bases, with 15 bases left between them. The length of the CDR3 is 15 residues.

This chain links TRBV7-2 with TRBJ2-7; no reliable D call. CDR1 is SGHTA and CDR2 is FQGNSA in the germline V gene. V was shortened by 2 bases and J by 6 bases, with 11 bases between the two germline ends. This CDR3 region has 13 residues. The CDR3 sequence is CASSLPSLSEQYF. The CDR3 DNA sequence: TGTGCCAGCAGCTTACCAAGTTTGAGCGAGCAGTACTTC.

The V call is TRBV5-4, the J call TRBJ2-1, with 9 bases fitting TRBD2. Germline V gives CDR1 SGHNT, CDR2 YYREEE (reference sequence). V was clipped by 1 base and J by 4 bases; unmatched bases: 6. This CDR3 has 16 amino acids. CDR3 loop: CASSLRERGAYNEQFF. The CDR3 coding sequence is TGTGCCAGCAGCTTGAGGGAGCGGGGGGCGTACAATGAGCAGTTCTTC.

The V gene is TRBV7-2, the J gene TRBJ2-7, with 8 bases matching TRBD1. Germline CDR1 and CDR2: SGHTA and FQGNSA. Unmatched junction bases numbered 5, after V lost 2 bases and J lost 2 bases. The CDR3 extends over 15 amino acids. In DNA form, the CDR3 reads TGTGCCAGCAGCTTACCCGGGACAGGACCCTACGAGCAGTACTTC. Amino acid sequence: CASSLPGTGPYEQYF.

The chain employs TRBV12-5 and TRBJ1-5; D gene ambiguous. The CDR3 totals 14 residues. Germline V gives CDR1 LGHNT, CDR2 FRNRAP. Trimming removed 0 bases at V and 4 bases at J, with 7 bases between. CDR3 DNA: TGTGCTAGTGGTTTGGTACGAGGGAATCAGCCCCAGCATTTT. As protein: CASGLVRGNQPQHF.

In this sample, this clone turned up once. The chain uses TRBV5-1 and TRBJ2-4; D is perhaps TRBD2 (6 bases). The V end was cut by 2 bases, the J end by 1 base, with 7 bases between. CDR3 length: 14 amino acids. Per the germline V gene, CDR1 is SGHRS and CDR2 is YFSETQ. The CDR3 sequence is CASSFGGAKNIQYF. In DNA form, the CDR3 reads TGCGCCAGCAGCTTCGGAGGGGCCAAAAACATTCAGTACTTC.

V is TRBV5-4 and J is TRBJ2-1; 10 nucleotides agree with TRBD1. The CDR3 covers 15 residues. V dropped 4 bases and J dropped 4; count of bases not matched to a gene: 5. Germline assignment: CDR1 SGHNT and CDR2 YYREEE (reference sequence). The CDR3 loop reads CASSVRDRGYNEQFF. DNA for the CDR3: TGTGCCAGCAGCGTCCGGGACAGGGGATACAATGAGCAGTTCTTC.

This clone was recorded once. The chain is built from TRBV6-6 and TRBJ1-4, with TRBD1 identical over 7 bases. The CDR3 has 15 amino acids. The V gene end was trimmed by 5 bases and the J gene end by 6 bases; junction bases not matched to a gene: 9. Germline CDR1 MNHNY, CDR2 SVGAGI (reference sequence). The CDR3 reads CASSPGTVFYEKLFF. Here the CDR3 DNA reads TGTGCCAGCAGTCCTGGGACAGTATTTTATGAAAAACTGTTTTTT.

The CDR3 DNA reads TGTGCCAGCAGCGAACTAGCGGTGAACTCCTACGAGCAGTACTTC. Its protein is CASSELAVNSYEQYF. The V gene is TRBV5-4, the J gene TRBJ2-7; 8 bases match TRBD2. The CDR3 is 15 amino acids. The ends lost 4 bases at V and 0 bases at J; junction bases unmatched: 6. The germline V gene encodes CDR1 SGHNT and CDR2 YYREEE (reference sequence).

The CDR3 spells CASRNRDRDGNTIYF. The CDR3 DNA reads as TGCGCCAGCAGGAACCGGGACAGAGATGGAAACACCATATATTTT. The chain recombines TRBV5-1 with TRBJ1-3; 7 bases are shared with TRBD1. The J segment lost 3 bases and the V segment lost 5 bases, leaving 8 bases of the junction unmatched. The CDR3 loop spans 15 amino acids. The germline gives CDR1 SGHRS, CDR2 YFSETQ.

This chain links TRBV19 with TRBJ1-4, with D unclear. CDR1 LNHDA and CDR2 SQIVND come from the germline V gene (reference sequence). The germline V and J ends were trimmed by 11 bases and 7 bases, with 17 bases remaining between them. CDR3 length: 13 amino acids. The CDR3 nucleotides are TGTGCCTCACGCCGGTTTGGGATTGAAAAACTGTTTTTT. The encoded protein is CASRRFGIEKLFF. The full variable domain, rest sourced from reference TRBV19 and TRBJ1-4, is DGGITQSPKYLFRKEGQNVTLSCEQNLNHDAMYWYRQDPGQGLRLIYYSQIVNDFQKGDIAEGYSVSREKKESFPLTVTSAQKNPTAFYLCASRRFGIEKLFFGSGTQLSVL.

CDR3 region: CASSVSWGARNEQFF. CDR3 bases: TGTGCCAGCAGCGTTAGTTGGGGGGCCAGGAATGAGCAGTTCTTC. This rearrangement joins TRBV9 to TRBJ2-1; D possibly uses TRBD1 or TRBD2 (6 bases each). The CDR3 contains 15 residues. CDR1 and CDR2 (germline): SGDLS, YYNGEE. Trimming shortened V by 2 bases and J by 7 bases, and 16 bases separated the two germline ends. Based on the CDR3 plus reference TRBV9 and TRBJ2-1, the full variable domain is DSGVTQTPKHLITATGQRVTLRCSPRSGDLSVYWYQQSLDQGLQFLIQYYNGEERAKGNILERFSAQQFPDLHSELNLSSLELGDSALYFCASSVSWGARNEQFFGPGTRLTVL.